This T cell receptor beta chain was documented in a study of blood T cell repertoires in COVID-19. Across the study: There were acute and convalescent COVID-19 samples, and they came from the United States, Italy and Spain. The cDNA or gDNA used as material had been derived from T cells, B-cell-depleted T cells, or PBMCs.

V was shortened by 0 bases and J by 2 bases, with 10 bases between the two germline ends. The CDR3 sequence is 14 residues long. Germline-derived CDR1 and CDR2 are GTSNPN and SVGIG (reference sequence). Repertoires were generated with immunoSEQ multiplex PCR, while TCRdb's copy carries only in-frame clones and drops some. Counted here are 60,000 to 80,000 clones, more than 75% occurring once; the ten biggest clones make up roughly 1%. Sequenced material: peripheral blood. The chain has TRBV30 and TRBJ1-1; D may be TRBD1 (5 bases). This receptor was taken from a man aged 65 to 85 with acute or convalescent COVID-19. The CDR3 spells CAWSVLGTNTEAFF. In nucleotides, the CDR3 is TGTGCCTGGAGTGTACTGGGGACTAACACTGAAGCTTTCTTT. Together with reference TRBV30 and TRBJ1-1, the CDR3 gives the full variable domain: SQTIHQWPATLVQPVGSPLSLECTVEGTSNPNLYWYRQAAGRGLQLLFYSVGIGQISSEVPQNLSASRPQDRQFILSSKKLLLSDSGFYLCAWSVLGTNTEAFFGQGTRLTVV.